This T cell receptor beta chain was sequenced during a study of blood T cell repertoires in COVID-19. Study-wide background: Acute and convalescent COVID-19 samples came from the United States, Italy and Spain.

TCRdb's copy holds only in-frame clones and misses some; the assay was immunoSEQ multiplex PCR. The sample lists more than 95,000 clones, about 90% occurring once. The receptor was isolated from a human donor in a cohort sampled during active COVID-19. Sequencing was done on a sample of peripheral blood.

DNA for the CDR3: TGTGCCAGCAGTCACCGAAGGAGCGGGACGAGCTCCTACGAGCAGTACTTC. This gives the protein CASSHRRSGTSSYEQYF. V is TRBV6-6 and J is TRBJ2-7; 7 bases are a match to TRBD2. Germline assignment: CDR1 MNHNY and CDR2 SVGAGI (reference sequence). The CDR3 is 17 amino acids. V shed 5 bases and J 0 bases; nucleotides not matched to a gene: 13.